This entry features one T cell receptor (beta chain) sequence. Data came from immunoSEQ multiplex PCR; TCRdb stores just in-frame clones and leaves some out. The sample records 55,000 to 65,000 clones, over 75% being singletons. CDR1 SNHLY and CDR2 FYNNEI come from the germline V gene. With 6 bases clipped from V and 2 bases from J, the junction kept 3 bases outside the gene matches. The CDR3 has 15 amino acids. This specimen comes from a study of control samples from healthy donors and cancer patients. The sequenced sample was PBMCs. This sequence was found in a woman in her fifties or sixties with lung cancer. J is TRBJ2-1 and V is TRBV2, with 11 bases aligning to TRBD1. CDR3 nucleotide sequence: TGTGCCAGCAGCGGGACAGGGGGGGCCTACAATGAGCAGTTCTTC. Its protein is CASSGTGGAYNEQFF.